This TCR beta chain was identified during a study of T cells in Graves' hyperthyroidism and ophthalmopathy. RNA transcripts yielded amplified TCR beta CDR3 regions. TCR CDR3 underwent first-round RT-PCR with the HTBI primer set. TCRdb re-analysed the multiplex PCR reads in MiXCR, keeping a single row per CDR3 protein. In the table there are roughly 660,000 distinct CDR3 sequences, 15% to 20% of which are singletons. The V gene lost 2 bases and the J gene lost 3 bases, with 5 bases spanning the gap. Germline V gene lookup returns CDR1 SNHLY and CDR2 FYNNEI. The CDR3 spans 14 residues. Out of about 10 ml of fresh peripheral blood came the PBMCs. Study-wide points: A 13 V-J model separated ophthalmopathy from stable hyperthyroidism. Ophthalmopathy onset followed model prediction by a median roughly six months.

This clonotype was detected many times. Its target is not known. This chain connects TRBV2 to TRBJ1-6, with D uncertain. The source material was blood. The source is a man in his forties or fifties with Graves' hyperthyroidism. DNA for the CDR3: TGTGCCAGCAGTGAACGGAACTATAATTCACCCCTCCACTTT. The encoded protein is CASSERNYNSPLHF. Based on the CDR3 plus reference TRBV2 and TRBJ1-6, the full variable domain is EPEVTQTPSHQVTQMGQEVILRCVPISNHLYFYWYRQILGQKVEFLVSFYNNEISEKSEIFDDQFSVERPDGSNFTLKIRSTKLEDSAMYFCASSERNYNSPLHFGNGTRLTVT.